This TCR beta chain was sequenced for a study of CD8 T cells in Susac syndrome. Study-wide background: The sequenced Susac syndrome patients comprised five or six with active disease and about eight in remission.

This clonotype was seen just once. Roughly 0.45 to 1 ug RNA was reverse transcribed with random hexamers. TCRdb re-called the immunoSEQ multiplex PCR reads through MiXCR, storing one row per CDR3 protein. The data hold 85,000 to 130,000 distinct CDR3 sequences, with around 94% observed a single time. The CDR3 consists of 13 residues. Germline V CDR1 and CDR2: DFQATT, SNEGSKA (reference sequence). The sample comprised CD8+ T cells from PBMCs. The chain combines TRBV20-1 with TRBJ1-2; no firm D call. This sequence was found in a human donor with Susac syndrome. The CDR3 nucleotides are TGCAGCGCTCTCCAGGAGGTGAACTATGGCTACACCTTC. Translating gives CSALQEVNYGYTF.